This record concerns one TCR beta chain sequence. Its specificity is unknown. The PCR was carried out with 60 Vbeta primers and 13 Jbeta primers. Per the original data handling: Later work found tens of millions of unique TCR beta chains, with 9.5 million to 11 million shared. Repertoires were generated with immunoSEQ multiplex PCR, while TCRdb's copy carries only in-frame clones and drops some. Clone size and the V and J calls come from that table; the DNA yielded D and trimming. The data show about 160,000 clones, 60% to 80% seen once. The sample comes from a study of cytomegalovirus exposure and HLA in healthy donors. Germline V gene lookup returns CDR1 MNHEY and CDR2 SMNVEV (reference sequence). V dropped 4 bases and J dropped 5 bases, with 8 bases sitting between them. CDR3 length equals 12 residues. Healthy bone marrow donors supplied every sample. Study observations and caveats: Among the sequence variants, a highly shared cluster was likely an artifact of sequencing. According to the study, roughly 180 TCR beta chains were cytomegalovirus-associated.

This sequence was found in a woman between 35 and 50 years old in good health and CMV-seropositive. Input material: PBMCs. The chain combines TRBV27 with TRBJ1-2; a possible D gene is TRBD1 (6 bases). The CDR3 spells CASSSTGYGYTF. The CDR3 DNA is TGTGCCAGCAGTTCAACAGGGTATGGCTACACCTTC.